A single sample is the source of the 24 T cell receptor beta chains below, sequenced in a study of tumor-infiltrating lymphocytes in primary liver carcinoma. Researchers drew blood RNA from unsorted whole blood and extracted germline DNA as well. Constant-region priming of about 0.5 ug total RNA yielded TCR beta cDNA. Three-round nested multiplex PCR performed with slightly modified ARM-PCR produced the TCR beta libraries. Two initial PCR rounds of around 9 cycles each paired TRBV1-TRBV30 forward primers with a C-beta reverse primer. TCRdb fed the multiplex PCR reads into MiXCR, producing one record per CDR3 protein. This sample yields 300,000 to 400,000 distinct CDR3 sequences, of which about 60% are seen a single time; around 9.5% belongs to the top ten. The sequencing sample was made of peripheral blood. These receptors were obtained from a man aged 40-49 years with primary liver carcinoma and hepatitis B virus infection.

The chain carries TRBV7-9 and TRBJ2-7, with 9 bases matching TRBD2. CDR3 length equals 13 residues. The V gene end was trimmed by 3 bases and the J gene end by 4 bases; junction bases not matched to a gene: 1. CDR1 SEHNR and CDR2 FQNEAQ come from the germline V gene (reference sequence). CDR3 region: CASSLTSGYEQYF. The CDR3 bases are TGTGCCAGCAGCTTGACTAGCGGATACGAGCAGTACTTC.

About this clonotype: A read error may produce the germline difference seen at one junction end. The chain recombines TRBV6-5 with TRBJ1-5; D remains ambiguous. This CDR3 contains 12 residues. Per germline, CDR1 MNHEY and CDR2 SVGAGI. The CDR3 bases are TGTACCAGTAGTTATCGGGGTCAGCCCCAGCATTTT. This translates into CTSSYRGQPQHF.

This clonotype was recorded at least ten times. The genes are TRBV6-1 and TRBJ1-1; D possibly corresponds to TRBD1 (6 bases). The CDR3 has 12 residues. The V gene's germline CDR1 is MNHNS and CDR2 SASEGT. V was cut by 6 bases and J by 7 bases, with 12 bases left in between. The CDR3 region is CASSKYRDEAFF. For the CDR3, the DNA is TGTGCCAGCAGCAAATACAGGGATGAAGCTTTCTTT.

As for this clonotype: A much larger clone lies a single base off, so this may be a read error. The CDR3 spells CSVVGGDTEAFF. In DNA, the CDR3 is TGCAGCGTTGTAGGGGGGGACACTGAAGCTTTCTTT. The gene calls are TRBV29-1 and TRBJ1-1, with D maybe TRBD1 (6 bases). V lost 4 bases to trimming and J lost 3 bases, with 9 bases between them. Per germline, CDR1 SQVTM and CDR2 ANQGSEA. The CDR3 loop spans 12 amino acids.

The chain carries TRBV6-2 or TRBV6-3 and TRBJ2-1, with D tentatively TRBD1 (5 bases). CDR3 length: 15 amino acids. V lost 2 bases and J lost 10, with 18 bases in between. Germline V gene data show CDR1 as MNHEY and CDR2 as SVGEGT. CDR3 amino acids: CASSYSRESSNEQFF. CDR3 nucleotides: TGTGCCAGCAGTTACAGCAGGGAATCATCCAACGAGCAGTTCTTC.

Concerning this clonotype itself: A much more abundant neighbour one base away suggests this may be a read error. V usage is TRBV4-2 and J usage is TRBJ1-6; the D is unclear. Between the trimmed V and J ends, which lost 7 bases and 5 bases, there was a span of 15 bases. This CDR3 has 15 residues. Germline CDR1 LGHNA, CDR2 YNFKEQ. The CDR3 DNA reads TGTGCCAGCAACCCAGCTGCCCAGCATAATTCACCCCTCCACTTT. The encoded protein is CASNPAAQHNSPLHF.

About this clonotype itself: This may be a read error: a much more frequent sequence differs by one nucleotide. CDR3 nucleotides: TGTGCCATCAGACCAGGGGGAAGTGGGGCCAACGTCCTGACTTTC. Protein sequence: CAIRPGGSGANVLTF. V gene TRBV10-3 combines with J gene TRBJ2-6; 7 bases match TRBD1. Germline lookup yields CDR1 ENHRY and CDR2 SYGVKD. This CDR3 is 15 amino acids long. V shed 6 bases, J shed 3 bases, and the junction held 5 bases outside the gene matches.

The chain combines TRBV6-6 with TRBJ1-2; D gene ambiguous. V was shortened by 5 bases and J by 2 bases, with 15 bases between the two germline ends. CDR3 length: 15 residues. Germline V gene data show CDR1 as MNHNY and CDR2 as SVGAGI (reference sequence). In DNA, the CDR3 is TGTGCCAGCAGTACCGTGATAGGGTTAAACTATGGCTACACCTTC. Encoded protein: CASSTVIGLNYGYTF.

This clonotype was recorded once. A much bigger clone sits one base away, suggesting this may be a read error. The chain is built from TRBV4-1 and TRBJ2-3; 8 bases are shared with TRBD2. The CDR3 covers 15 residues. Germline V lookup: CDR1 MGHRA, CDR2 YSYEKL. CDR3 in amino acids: CASGQDASGYDTQYF. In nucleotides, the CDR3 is TGCGCCAGCGGCCAAGATGCTAGCGGGTACGATACGCAGTATTTT.

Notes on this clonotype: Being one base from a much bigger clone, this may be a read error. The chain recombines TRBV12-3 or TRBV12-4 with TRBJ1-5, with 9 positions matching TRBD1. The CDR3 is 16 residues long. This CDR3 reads CSSSGPGTGRNQPQHF. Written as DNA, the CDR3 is TGTTCCAGCAGCGGACCCGGGACAGGGCGAAATCAGCCCCAGCATTTT.

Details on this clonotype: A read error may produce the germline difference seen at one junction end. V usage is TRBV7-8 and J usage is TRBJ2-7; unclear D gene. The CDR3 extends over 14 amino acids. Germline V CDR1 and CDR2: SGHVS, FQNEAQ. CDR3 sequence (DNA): TGTGCCAGGAGCTTAGGGTTTAGCTCCTACGAGCAGTACTTC. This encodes CARSLGFSSYEQYF.

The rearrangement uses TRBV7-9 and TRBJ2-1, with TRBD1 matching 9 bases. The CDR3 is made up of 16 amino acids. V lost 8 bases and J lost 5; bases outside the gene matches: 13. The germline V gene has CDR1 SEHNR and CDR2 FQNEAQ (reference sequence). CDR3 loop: CASSSWVGTGHNEQFF. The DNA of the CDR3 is TGTGCCAGCTCCTCATGGGTGGGGACAGGGCACAATGAGCAGTTCTTC.

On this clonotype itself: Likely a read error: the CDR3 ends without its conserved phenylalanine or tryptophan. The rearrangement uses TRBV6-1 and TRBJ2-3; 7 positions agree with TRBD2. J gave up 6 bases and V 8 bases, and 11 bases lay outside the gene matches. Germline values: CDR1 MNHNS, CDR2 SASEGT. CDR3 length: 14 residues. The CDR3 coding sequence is TGTGCCAGCGGCTCCCGGGGAGGGGATGATACGCAGTATTTG. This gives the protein CASGSRGGDDTQYL.

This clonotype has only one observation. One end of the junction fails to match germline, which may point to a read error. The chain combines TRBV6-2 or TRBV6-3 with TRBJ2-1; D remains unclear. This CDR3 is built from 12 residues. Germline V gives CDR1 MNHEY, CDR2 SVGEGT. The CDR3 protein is CASSDRLDVQFF. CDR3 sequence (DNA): TGCGCCAGCAGTGACCGACTGGATGTGCAGTTCTTC.

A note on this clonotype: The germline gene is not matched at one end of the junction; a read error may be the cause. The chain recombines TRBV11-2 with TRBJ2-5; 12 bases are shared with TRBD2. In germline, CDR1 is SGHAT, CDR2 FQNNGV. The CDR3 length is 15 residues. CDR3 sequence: CASSLRTSGMVTQCF. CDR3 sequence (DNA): TGTGCCAGCAGCCTTCGGACTAGCGGGATGGTGACCCAGTGCTTC.

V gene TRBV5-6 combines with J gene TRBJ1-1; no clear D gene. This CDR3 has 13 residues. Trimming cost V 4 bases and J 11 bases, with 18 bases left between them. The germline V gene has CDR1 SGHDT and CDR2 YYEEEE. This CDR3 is CASSEDSNIDAFF. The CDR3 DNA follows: TGTGCCAGCAGCGAGGACTCGAACATTGACGCTTTCTTT.

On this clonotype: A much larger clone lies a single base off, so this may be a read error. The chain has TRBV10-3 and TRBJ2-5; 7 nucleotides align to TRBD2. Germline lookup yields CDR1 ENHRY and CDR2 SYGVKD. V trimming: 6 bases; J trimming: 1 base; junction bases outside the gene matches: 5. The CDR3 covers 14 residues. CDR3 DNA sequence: TGTGCCATCAGCTCTAGCGGAACCCAAGAGACCCAGTACTTC. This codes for CAISSSGTQETQYF.

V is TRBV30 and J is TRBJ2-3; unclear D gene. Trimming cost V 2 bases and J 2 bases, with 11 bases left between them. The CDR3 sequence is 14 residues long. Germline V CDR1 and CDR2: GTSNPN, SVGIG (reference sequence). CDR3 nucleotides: TGTGCCTGGAGTACTGGCGCCCTCACAGATACGCAGTATTTT. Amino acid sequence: CAWSTGALTDTQYF.

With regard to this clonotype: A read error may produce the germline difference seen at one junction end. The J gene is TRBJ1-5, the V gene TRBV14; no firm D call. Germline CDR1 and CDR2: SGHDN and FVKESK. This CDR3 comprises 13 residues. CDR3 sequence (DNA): TGTGCCAGCAGCTCCGGCTTCAATCACCCCCAGCATTTT. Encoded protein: CASSSGFNHPQHF.

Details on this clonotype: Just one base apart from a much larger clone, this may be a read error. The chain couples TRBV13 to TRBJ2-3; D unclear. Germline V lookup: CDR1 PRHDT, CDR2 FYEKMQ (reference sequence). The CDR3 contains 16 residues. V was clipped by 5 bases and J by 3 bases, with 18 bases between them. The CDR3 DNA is TGTGCCAGCAGCCCTCCCCGTACTAACCCTACAGATACGCAGTATTTT. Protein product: CASSPPRTNPTDTQYF.

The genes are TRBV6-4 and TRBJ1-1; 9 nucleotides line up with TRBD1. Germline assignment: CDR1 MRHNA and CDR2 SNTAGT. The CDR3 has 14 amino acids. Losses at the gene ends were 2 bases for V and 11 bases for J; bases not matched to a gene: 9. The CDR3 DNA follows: TGTGCCAGCAGTGACAACAGGGGGCGAATAAGGGCTTTCTTT. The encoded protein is CASSDNRGRIRAFF.

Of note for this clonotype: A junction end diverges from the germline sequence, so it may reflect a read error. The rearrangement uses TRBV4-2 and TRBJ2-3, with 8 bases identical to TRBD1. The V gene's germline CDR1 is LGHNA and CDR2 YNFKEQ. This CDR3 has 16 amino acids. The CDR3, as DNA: TGTGCCAGCAGCCATGAGGCGGGACAGGAGACAGAAACGCAGTATTTT. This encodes CASSHEAGQETETQYF.

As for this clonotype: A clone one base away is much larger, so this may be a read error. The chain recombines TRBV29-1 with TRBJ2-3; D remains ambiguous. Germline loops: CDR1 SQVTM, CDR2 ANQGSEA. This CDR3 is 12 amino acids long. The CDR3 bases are TGCGGCGTTGATAACTACGTTGATACGCAGTATTTT. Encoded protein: CGVDNYVDTQYF.

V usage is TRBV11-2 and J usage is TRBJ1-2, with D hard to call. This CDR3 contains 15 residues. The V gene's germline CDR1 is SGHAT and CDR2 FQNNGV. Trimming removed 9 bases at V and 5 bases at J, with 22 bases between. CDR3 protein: CASSPERAARYGYTF. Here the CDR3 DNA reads TGTGCCAGTAGCCCAGAGAGAGCGGCTAGGTATGGCTACACCTTC. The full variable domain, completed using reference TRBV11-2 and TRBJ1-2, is EAGVAQSPRYKIIEKRQSVAFWCNPISGHATLYWYQQILGQGPKLLIQFQNNGVVDDSQLPKDRFSAERLKGVDSTLKIQPAKLEDSAVYLCASSPERAARYGYTFGSGTRLTVV.